Each of the 31 T cell receptor beta chains below was sequenced from the same sample in a study of blood T cell repertoires in COVID-19 (dated by TCRdb to about 2020). Libraries were built with the immunoSEQ multiplex PCR assay. Not all clones reach the TCRdb copy of this immuneACCESS table, which keeps in-frame sequences only. Checked studies attribute under half of the gap to unresolved V genes and leave the rest unexplained. The sample yields some 90,000 clones; approximately 88% were counted once. The top ten constitute approximately 20% of the sample. The sample comprised peripheral blood. All receptors come from an older woman with COVID-19, enrolled during active disease.

This clone appeared once. This chain uses TRBV18 with TRBJ2-7, with D possibly being TRBD2 (5 bases). V was pared by 3 bases and J by 2 bases, with 11 bases between. The CDR3 is 14 amino acids. CDR1 and CDR2 (germline): KGHSH, LQKENI. DNA for the CDR3: TGTGCCAGCTCACCCTCGGGATCAACCTACGAGCAGTACTTC. This sequence encodes CASSPSGSTYEQYF.

V and J are TRBV19 and TRBJ1-1; D may be TRBD1 (6 bases). The germline V and J ends were trimmed by 7 bases and 0 bases, with 12 bases remaining between them. Germline CDR1 and CDR2: LNHDA and SQIVND (reference sequence). CDR3 length: 14 amino acids. The CDR3 protein is CASKPGHLNTEAFF. DNA of the CDR3: TGTGCCAGTAAACCGGGACACCTGAACACTGAAGCTTTCTTT.

J is TRBJ2-2 and V is TRBV10-3; no clear D gene. CDR3 length equals 15 residues. The V and J ends lost 3 bases and 0 bases respectively, with 8 bases between them. Germline V gene data show CDR1 as ENHRY and CDR2 as SYGVKD. The CDR3 here is CAISDSFANTGELFF. The CDR3 DNA is TGTGCCATCAGTGATAGTTTCGCGAACACCGGGGAGCTGTTTTTT.

This clone was seen a few times. The CDR3 sequence is CAWSQGSYGYTF. The DNA for the CDR3 is TGTGCCTGGAGTCAGGGATCCTATGGCTACACCTTC. The chain has TRBV30 and TRBJ1-2, with D perhaps TRBD1 (5 bases). V was trimmed by 2 bases and J by 4 bases, leaving 8 bases between them. The CDR3 consists of 12 residues. CDR1 GTSNPN and CDR2 SVGIG come from the germline V gene (reference sequence).

J is TRBJ2-7 and V is TRBV28; D perhaps matches TRBD1 (5 bases). CDR1 and CDR2 (germline): MDHEN, SYDVKM. V was shortened by 6 bases and J by 3 bases, with 6 bases between the two germline ends. The CDR3 is 11 amino acids. The CDR3 sequence is CASRGVYEQYF. As DNA, the CDR3 is TGTGCCAGCAGAGGGGTCTACGAGCAGTACTTC.

J is TRBJ1-5 and V is TRBV18, with no clear D. The CDR3 sequence is 15 residues long. Germline V gene sequence: CDR1 KGHSH, CDR2 LQKENI. V lost 3 bases and J lost 1, with 10 bases in between. This chain's CDR3 is CASSPFGGSNQPQHF. In DNA form, the CDR3 reads TGTGCCAGCTCACCTTTTGGTGGCAGCAATCAGCCCCAGCATTTT.

V is TRBV29-1 and J is TRBJ2-7; 7 bases map to TRBD2. The CDR3 is 12 amino acids. Germline CDR1 and CDR2: SQVTM and ANQGSEA. Trimming took 1 base from V and 5 from J; bases not matched to a gene: 2. CDR3 nucleotides: TGCAGCGTTGAAGGGGGGGGAAACGAGCAGTACTTC. Its translation is CSVEGGGNEQYF.

The genes are TRBV6-5 and TRBJ1-2; no reliable D call. The CDR3 loop spans 15 amino acids. V was clipped by 4 bases and J by 3 bases, with 15 bases between them. From germline, CDR1 is MNHEY and CDR2 SVGAGI. CDR3 loop: CASSSWTEKDYGYTF. CDR3 sequence (DNA): TGTGCCAGCAGTTCCTGGACTGAAAAAGACTATGGCTACACCTTC.

The rearrangement joins TRBV7-9 to TRBJ2-7; TRBD1 matches 7 bases. The germline V gene encodes CDR1 SEHNR and CDR2 FQNEAQ (reference sequence). Unmatched junction bases numbered 5, after V lost 8 bases and J lost 4 bases. The CDR3 has 12 residues. The CDR3 protein is CASGMTGYEQYF. Written as DNA, the CDR3 is TGTGCCAGCGGAATGACAGGGTACGAGCAGTACTTC.

The V gene is TRBV14, the J gene TRBJ2-7; possible D gene TRBD1, 6 bases. The germline V gene has CDR1 SGHDN and CDR2 FVKESK. The CDR3 totals 13 residues. Trimming removed 1 base at V and 7 bases at J, with 11 bases between. The chain's CDR3 is CASSQGGRREQYF. In DNA form, the CDR3 reads TGTGCCAGCAGCCAAGGGGGGCGTCGAGAGCAGTACTTC.

This sequence joins TRBV4-1 and TRBJ2-3; TRBD2 might be the D (6 bases). Trimming pared 1 base from V and 1 base from J, leaving 12 bases between. This CDR3 has 16 amino acids. Germline loops: CDR1 MGHRA, CDR2 YSYEKL. CDR3 loop: CASSQGWGDRTDTQYF. The CDR3 nucleotides are TGCGCCAGCAGCCAAGGTTGGGGGGATCGCACAGATACGCAGTATTTT.

The J gene is TRBJ1-2, the V gene TRBV7-9; D uncertain. The CDR3 has 14 amino acids. The V end lost 3 bases, the J end lost 4 bases, and 12 bases lay between the germline ends. Germline CDR1 and CDR2: SEHNR and FQNEAQ (reference sequence). The CDR3 sequence is CASSLSVSAYGYTF. The DNA for the CDR3 is TGTGCCAGCAGCTTGAGCGTCTCTGCCTATGGCTACACCTTC.

The chain is built from TRBV28 and TRBJ2-4; possibly TRBD2 for D (6 bases). The CDR3 contains 19 residues. Germline V gene lookup returns CDR1 MDHEN and CDR2 SYDVKM. V was clipped by 1 base and J by 1 base, with 20 bases between them. The CDR3 nucleotides are TGTGCCAGCAGTTTATTGATGCGGGGCGCGGTTTCGGCCAAAAACATTCAGTACTTC. Translated: CASSLLMRGAVSAKNIQYF.

The genes are TRBV5-6 and TRBJ2-5, with TRBD1 as a possible D gene (5 bases). Germline V CDR1 and CDR2: SGHDT, YYEEEE. CDR3 length: 13 amino acids. V gave up 4 bases and J gave up 5 bases, with 12 bases separating them. CDR3 sequence (DNA): TGTGCCAGCAGCCCACAAGGGGTCGAGACCCAGTACTTC. It translates to CASSPQGVETQYF.

The chain employs TRBV7-9 and TRBJ1-6; tentative D call: TRBD1 (5 bases). Germline assignment: CDR1 SEHNR and CDR2 FQNEAQ (reference sequence). The ends were cut back, 8 bases at V and 8 bases at J, with 13 bases in the middle. This CDR3 spans 13 amino acids. The CDR3 DNA reads TGTGCCAGCGATCAGGGTACGGATTCACCCCTCCACTTT. It codes for CASDQGTDSPLHF.

This chain uses TRBV6-6 with TRBJ1-6, with 7 bases identical to TRBD1. With 2 bases clipped from V and 11 bases from J, the junction kept 9 bases outside the gene matches. Germline CDR1 is MNHNY and CDR2 is SVGAGI (reference sequence). The CDR3 loop spans 15 amino acids. CDR3 nucleotide sequence: TGTGCCAGCAGTTACCGTGACAGGGACGGGACACCCCTCCACTTT. The encoded protein is CASSYRDRDGTPLHF.

The J gene is TRBJ2-7, the V gene TRBV6-1, with D tentatively TRBD1 (5 bases). Germline CDR1 reads MNHNS; CDR2 reads SASEGT. This CDR3 has 15 amino acids. V lost 2 bases to trimming and J lost 3 bases, with 14 bases between them. The CDR3 spells CASSEQAGLNYEQYF. CDR3 DNA: TGTGCCAGCAGTGAACAGGCAGGGTTGAACTACGAGCAGTACTTC.

The rearrangement joins TRBV27 to TRBJ1-4; D is perhaps TRBD1 (6 bases). Trimming took off 5 bases at V and 7 bases at J, with 20 bases between the two ends. Germline V lookup: CDR1 MNHEY, CDR2 SMNVEV (reference sequence). CDR3 length: 16 residues. Here the CDR3 reads CASSPAQGLVGEKLFF. CDR3 in DNA: TGTGCCAGCAGTCCGGCCCAGGGGTTGGTGGGTGAAAAACTGTTTTTT.

This chain uses TRBV7-6 with TRBJ1-2; D perhaps matches TRBD1 (6 bases). The CDR3 consists of 16 residues. Germline V gene sequence: CDR1 SGHVS, CDR2 FNYEAQ. V lost 1 base and J lost 1, with 13 bases in between. Written as DNA, the CDR3 is TGTGCCAGCAGCTTAGAGCCCCGGGACAATAACTATGGCTACACCTTC. This translates into CASSLEPRDNNYGYTF. Full variable domain (rest looked up from reference TRBV7-6 and TRBJ1-2): GAGVSQSPRYKVTKRGQDVALRCDPISGHVSLYWYRQALGQGPEFLTYFNYEAQQDKSGLPNDRFSAERPEGSISTLTIQRTEQRDSAMYRCASSLEPRDNNYGYTFGSGTRLTVV.

The V and J genes are TRBV19 and TRBJ1-5; 7 bases agree with TRBD1. The CDR3 covers 17 residues. The V gene's germline CDR1 is LNHDA and CDR2 SQIVND (reference sequence). V dropped 5 bases and J dropped 6; count of bases not matched to a gene: 16. CDR3 residues: CASSRTGFEGGGQPQHF. The CDR3 region has the DNA TGTGCCAGTAGTCGGACAGGTTTTGAGGGTGGCGGTCAGCCCCAGCATTTT.

This chain links TRBV30 with TRBJ1-3, with D possibly being TRBD1 (5 bases). Trimming stripped 8 bases from V and 0 bases from J, with 14 bases between. This CDR3 region has 14 residues. Germline loops: CDR1 GTSNPN, CDR2 SVGIG (reference sequence). CDR3: CARQSGNSGNTIYF. The DNA for the CDR3 is TGTGCCCGTCAATCAGGGAACTCTGGAAACACCATATATTTT.

The V and J genes are TRBV18 and TRBJ2-3; D unresolved. This CDR3 contains 14 residues. Germline V lookup: CDR1 KGHSH, CDR2 LQKENI. Between the trimmed V and J ends, which lost 0 bases and 10 bases, there was a span of 14 bases. Written as DNA, the CDR3 is TGTGCCAGCTCACCACCGATGTTGAGTCAGGCGCAGTATTTT. Its translation is CASSPPMLSQAQYF.

The V call is TRBV12-3 or TRBV12-4, the J call TRBJ1-5; 7 nucleotides align to TRBD1. The CDR3 consists of 12 residues. V was pared by 8 bases and J by 5 bases, with 3 bases of the junction left unmatched. Written as DNA, the CDR3 is TGTGCCAGCCGGGGGACAGATCAGCCCCAGCATTTT. Translated, it gives CASRGTDQPQHF.

V usage is TRBV19 and J usage is TRBJ1-6; D is unresolved. Germline V lookup: CDR1 LNHDA, CDR2 SQIVND (reference sequence). The length of the CDR3 is 15 residues. V was clipped by 6 bases and J by 2 bases, with 11 bases between them. Written as DNA, the CDR3 is TGTGCCAGTAGGGTCCAGGCTACCTATAATTCACCCCTCCACTTT. The encoded protein is CASRVQATYNSPLHF.

The V call is TRBV19, the J call TRBJ2-7; D is unclear. The ends were cut back, 6 bases at V and 4 bases at J, with 13 bases in the middle. CDR1 LNHDA and CDR2 SQIVND come from the germline V gene (reference sequence). CDR3 size: 13 residues. The CDR3: CASSTTTNYEQYF. The DNA of the CDR3 is TGTGCCAGTAGCACTACCACAAATTACGAGCAGTACTTC.

The chain employs TRBV5-1 and TRBJ1-3; D is possibly TRBD1 (5 bases). The ends were cut back, 2 bases at V and 7 bases at J, with 16 bases in the middle. Germline-derived CDR1 and CDR2 are SGHRS and YFSETQ. This CDR3 has 15 residues. DNA of the CDR3: TGCGCCAGCAGCTTCCTCGGGGGGAGTTTGAACACCATATATTTT. It translates to CASSFLGGSLNTIYF.

The chain carries TRBV7-2 and TRBJ2-7, with TRBD1 as a possible D gene (5 bases). V lost 5 bases, J lost 0 bases, and 14 bases lay in between. The CDR3 length is 15 residues. CDR1 and CDR2 (germline): SGHTA, FQGNSA. The CDR3 sequence: CASSGGAPSSYEQYF. CDR3 in DNA: TGTGCCAGCAGCGGTGGGGCCCCGAGCTCCTACGAGCAGTACTTC.

This chain connects TRBV6-5 to TRBJ1-1; TRBD1 might be the D (6 bases). V lost 7 bases and J lost 0, with 12 bases in between. The CDR3 sequence is 14 residues long. The germline V gene encodes CDR1 MNHEY and CDR2 SVGAGI. Here the CDR3 reads CASNNRDMNTEAFF. Here the CDR3 DNA reads TGTGCCAGCAATAACAGGGACATGAACACTGAAGCTTTCTTT.

The chain is built from TRBV15 and TRBJ1-4; TRBD1 matches at 9 bases. The junction had 9 bases not matched to a gene; V was cut back by 0 bases and J by 7 bases. The CDR3 runs to 17 residues. Germline assignment: CDR1 LNHNV and CDR2 YYDKDF (reference sequence). This chain's CDR3 is CATSRDWTGEFREKLFF. The CDR3 DNA is TGTGCCACCAGCAGAGATTGGACAGGGGAGTTCCGTGAAAAACTGTTTTTT.

This chain uses TRBV6-5 with TRBJ2-7; 9 bases align to TRBD1. Germline V gene lookup returns CDR1 MNHEY and CDR2 SVGAGI. V shed 7 bases and J 2 bases; nucleotides not matched to a gene: 9. The CDR3 loop spans 15 amino acids. The DNA of the CDR3 is TGTGCCAGCACCGTCGCCGGGACAGGGCCCTACGAGCAGTACTTC. Its protein is CASTVAGTGPYEQYF.

The rearrangement joins TRBV12-3 or TRBV12-4 to TRBJ1-2, with TRBD1 as a possible D gene (5 bases). The CDR3 runs to 13 residues. V lost 3 bases and J 7 bases, leaving 12 bases between the germline ends. CDR3 DNA sequence: TGTGCCAGCAGTTTGGAGGGGTGGGGTGGCTACACCTTC. This codes for CASSLEGWGGYTF.